These 12 T cell receptor beta chains were all obtained from the same sample, sequenced in a study of blood T cell repertoires in COVID-19. TCRdb's copy holds only in-frame clones and misses some; the assay was immunoSEQ multiplex PCR. The table includes a few hundred thousand clones, roughly four fifths detected once. The sequencing sample was made of PBMCs or T cells enriched from blood (not recorded which). These receptors came from a woman aged 50 to 60 who had recovered from COVID-19.

The chain has TRBV5-1 and TRBJ2-1; 8 positions agree with TRBD1. J lost 6 bases, V lost 0 bases, and 5 bases had no gene match. Germline V gives CDR1 SGHRS, CDR2 YFSETQ. This CDR3 has 15 residues. CDR3 DNA sequence: TGCGCCAGCAGCTTGGACGGACAGGGTCTCAATGAGCAGTTCTTC. Translated: CASSLDGQGLNEQFF.

The rearrangement links TRBV15 to TRBJ1-2, with D possibly being TRBD1 (5 bases). Trimming shortened V by 1 base and J by 5 bases, and 14 bases separated the two germline ends. This CDR3 has 15 amino acids. CDR1 is LNHNV and CDR2 is YYDKDF in the germline V gene (reference sequence). Here the CDR3 DNA reads TGTGCCACCAGCAGAGTGGCAGGGCTGACGTATGGCTACACCTTC. Translation gives CATSRVAGLTYGYTF.

The CDR3 loop reads CASRGTGTNQPQHF. The CDR3 nucleotides are TGTGCCAGCAGGGGGACAGGGACAAATCAGCCCCAGCATTTT. The chain is built from TRBV25-1 and TRBJ1-5; 9 bases fit TRBD1. Unmatched junction bases numbered 4, after V lost 6 bases and J lost 4 bases. The CDR3 extends over 14 amino acids. Germline assignment: CDR1 MGHDK and CDR2 SYGVNS.

The V gene is TRBV29-1, the J gene TRBJ2-7, with 8 bases matching TRBD1. The CDR3 consists of 13 residues. Germline V lookup: CDR1 SQVTM, CDR2 ANQGSEA. V shed 6 bases, J shed 2 bases, and the junction held 6 bases outside the gene matches. The CDR3 sequence is CSVRDRRAYEQYF. CDR3 coding DNA: TGCAGCGTCCGGGACAGGCGGGCCTACGAGCAGTACTTC.

There are a few counts of this clone. V gene TRBV10-3 combines with J gene TRBJ1-3; D gene uncertain. Germline V gene sequence: CDR1 ENHRY, CDR2 SYGVKD. V was pared by 7 bases and J by 0 bases, with 7 bases between. This CDR3 contains 13 residues. Here the CDR3 reads CAIKEDSGNTIYF. Written as DNA, the CDR3 is TGTGCCATCAAGGAGGACTCTGGAAACACCATATATTTT.

The rearrangement uses TRBV4-2 and TRBJ2-2; 7 bases line up with TRBD2. V lost 0 bases to trimming and J lost 3 bases; unmatched junction nucleotides: 4. The CDR3 runs 16 residues. From germline, CDR1 is LGHNA and CDR2 YNFKEQ. The CDR3 region is CASSQDGRGHTGELFF. CDR3 DNA sequence: TGTGCCAGCAGCCAAGATGGGAGGGGTCACACCGGGGAGCTGTTTTTT.

The chain joins TRBV14 to TRBJ1-2; possible D gene TRBD1, 5 bases. Trimming removed 1 base from V and 4 bases from J, with 13 bases in between. The CDR3 length is 15 residues. Germline CDR1 reads SGHDN; CDR2 reads FVKESK. CDR3 region: CASSQVSGRVYGYTF. The DNA for the CDR3 is TGTGCCAGCAGCCAAGTTTCAGGGAGGGTCTATGGCTACACCTTC. The full variable domain, in which reference TRBV14 and TRBJ1-2 provide the parts outside the CDR3, is EAGVTQFPSHSVIEKGQTVTLRCDPISGHDNLYWYRRVMGKEIKFLLHFVKESKQDESGMPNNRFLAERTGGTYSTLKVQPAELEDSGVYFCASSQVSGRVYGYTFGSGTRLTVV.

The chain is built from TRBV6-2 or TRBV6-3 and TRBJ1-1, with no clear D. The CDR3 runs to 13 residues. CDR1 is MNHEY and CDR2 is SVGEGT in the germline V gene. Trimming took 5 bases from V and 3 from J, leaving 10 bases between them. For the CDR3, the DNA is TGTGCCAGCAGTCCCGTGGCCCACACTGAAGCTTTCTTT. Protein: CASSPVAHTEAFF.

A single count supports this clone. This rearrangement joins TRBV7-3 to TRBJ2-1; 7 nucleotides line up with TRBD2. This CDR3 has 16 amino acids. V was clipped by 0 bases and J by 10 bases; unmatched bases: 12. Per the germline V gene, CDR1 is SGHTA and CDR2 is FQGTGA. DNA for the CDR3: TGTGCCAGCAGCTTAACCGGGGGGATCCGGGAGAGCGAGCAGTTCTTC. It translates to CASSLTGGIRESEQFF. The variable domain in full, with the rest retrieved from reference TRBV7-3 and TRBJ2-1, is GAGVSQTPSNKVTEKGKYVELRCDPISGHTALYWYRQSLGQGPEFLIYFQGTGAADDSGLPNDRFFAVRPEGSVSTLKIQRTERGDSAVYLCASSLTGGIRESEQFFGPGTRLTVL.

This chain connects TRBV11-3 to TRBJ2-3; TRBD2 matches 12 bases. Germline V gene data show CDR1 as SGHNT and CDR2 as YENEEA. Trimming cost V 4 bases and J 6 bases; bases outside gene matches: 17. CDR3 size: 19 residues. Here the CDR3 DNA reads TGTGCCAGCAGCTCGTCCGCAGCGCTAGCGGGGGGGGCGTTGGATACGCAGTATTTT. This translates into CASSSSAALAGGALDTQYF.

This clone was recorded once. The chain joins TRBV5-4 to TRBJ2-1, with 12 bases that match TRBD2. Germline V gives CDR1 SGHNT, CDR2 YYREEE (reference sequence). J gave up 2 bases and V 6 bases, and 12 bases lay outside the gene matches. This CDR3 spans 18 amino acids. CDR3 DNA sequence: TGTGCCAGCACCGCCGGACTAGCGGGACCGGTTCCCTACAATGAGCAGTTCTTC. This codes for CASTAGLAGPVPYNEQFF.

The CDR3 loop is CASSPWTSGPYNEQFF. Written as DNA, the CDR3 is TGTGCCAGCAGCCCCTGGACTAGCGGCCCTTACAATGAGCAGTTCTTC. The chain has TRBV3-1 (or the pseudogene TRBV3-2) and TRBJ2-1; 10 nucleotides agree with TRBD2. Looked up from germline, CDR1 is LGHDT and CDR2 is YNNKEL (reference sequence). This CDR3 region has 16 residues. Trimming took 4 bases from V and 4 from J; bases not matched to a gene: 7.